This TCR beta chain stems from a study of T cells expressing NK-cell markers. Following a re-call of the 5' RACE reads, TCRdb has one entry per CDR3 protein and lacks DNA. The specimen's table records 300,000 to 500,000 distinct CDR3 sequences. This sequence was found in a woman between 45 and 60 years old in good health. Sequenced: blood T cells: a sorted CD56 or NKG2C T cell subset, CD4+ or CD8+ T cells, or bulk PBMC T cells (not recorded which).

CDR3: CASSLVVNTDTQYF. The V gene is TRBV6-6, the J gene TRBJ2-3. This CDR3 spans 14 amino acids. CDR1 and CDR2 from the germline V gene are MNHNY and SVGAGI (reference sequence).